The clone carrying this T cell receptor beta chain was seen more than once but under ten times. What it binds is unknown. 13 Jbeta primers and 60 Vbeta primers were used for the PCR. Produced via immunoSEQ multiplex PCR; TCRdb's table is partial and in-frame only. The table shows around 100,000 clones, with about four fifths occurring only once. The CDR3 is 18 residues long. Per germline, CDR1 SGHVS and CDR2 FQNEAQ. The V gene end was trimmed by 1 base and the J gene end by 4 bases; junction bases not matched to a gene: 8. The entry originates in a study of cytomegalovirus exposure and HLA in healthy donors. Study-level findings and limits: For cytomegalovirus status, the classifier reportedly gave diagnoses with high specificity and sensitivity.

The J gene is TRBJ2-1, the V gene TRBV7-8; TRBD2 agrees at 12 bases. The specimen sequenced was PBMCs. The source is a woman aged 18-35 years in good health and CMV-seropositive. The CDR3 spells CASSLEGASGRAYNEQFF. DNA for the CDR3: TGTGCCAGCAGCTTAGAGGGGGCTAGCGGGAGGGCGTACAATGAGCAGTTCTTC.